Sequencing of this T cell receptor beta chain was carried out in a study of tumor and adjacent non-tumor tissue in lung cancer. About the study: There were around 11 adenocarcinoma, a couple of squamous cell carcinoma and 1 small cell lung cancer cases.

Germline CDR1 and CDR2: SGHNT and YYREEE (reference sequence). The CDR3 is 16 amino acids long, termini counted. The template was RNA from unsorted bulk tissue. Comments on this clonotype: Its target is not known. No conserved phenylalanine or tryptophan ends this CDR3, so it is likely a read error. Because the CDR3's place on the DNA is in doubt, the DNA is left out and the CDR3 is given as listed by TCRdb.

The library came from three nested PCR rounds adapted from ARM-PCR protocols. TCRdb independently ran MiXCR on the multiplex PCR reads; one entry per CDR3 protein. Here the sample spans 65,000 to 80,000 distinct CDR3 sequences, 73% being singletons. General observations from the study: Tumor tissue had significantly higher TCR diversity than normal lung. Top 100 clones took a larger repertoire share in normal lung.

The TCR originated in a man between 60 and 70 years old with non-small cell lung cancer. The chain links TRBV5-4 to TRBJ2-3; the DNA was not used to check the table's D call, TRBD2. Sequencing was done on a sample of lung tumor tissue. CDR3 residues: CASSPIEREPGNTRHL.